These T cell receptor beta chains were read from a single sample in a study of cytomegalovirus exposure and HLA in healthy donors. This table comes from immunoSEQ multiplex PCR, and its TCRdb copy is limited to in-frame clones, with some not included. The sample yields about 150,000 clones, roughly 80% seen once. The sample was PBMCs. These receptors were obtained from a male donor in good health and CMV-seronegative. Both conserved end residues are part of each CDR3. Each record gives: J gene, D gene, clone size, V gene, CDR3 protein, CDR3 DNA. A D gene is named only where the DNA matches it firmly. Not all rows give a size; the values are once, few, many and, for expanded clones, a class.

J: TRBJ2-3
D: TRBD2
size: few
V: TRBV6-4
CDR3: CASSDSAGATDTQYF
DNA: TGTGCCAGCAGTGACTCAGCGGGAGCCACAGATACGCAGTATTTT

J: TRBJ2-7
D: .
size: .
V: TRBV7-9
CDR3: CATKGLFSYEQYF
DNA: TGTGCCACCAAGGGACTGTTTTCCTACGAGCAGTACTTC

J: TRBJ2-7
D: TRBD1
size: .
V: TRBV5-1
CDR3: CASSQTGTGGDYEQYF
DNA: TGCGCCAGCAGCCAGACCGGGACAGGGGGTGACTACGAGCAGTACTTC

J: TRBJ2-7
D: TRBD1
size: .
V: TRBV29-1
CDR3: CSVDRGPYEQYF
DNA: TGCAGCGTTGACAGGGGGCCCTACGAGCAGTACTTC

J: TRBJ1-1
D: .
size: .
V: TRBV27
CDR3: CASTPDSQNTEAFF
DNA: TGTGCCAGCACCCCGGACAGTCAGAACACTGAAGCTTTCTTT

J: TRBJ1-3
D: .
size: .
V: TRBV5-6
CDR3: CASSLTRTSGNTIYF
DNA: TGTGCCAGCAGCTTGACTAGGACCTCTGGAAACACCATATATTTT

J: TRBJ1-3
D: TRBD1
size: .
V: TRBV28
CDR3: CASSPQGSTGNTIYF
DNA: TGTGCCAGCAGCCCACAGGGGTCTACTGGAAACACCATATATTTT

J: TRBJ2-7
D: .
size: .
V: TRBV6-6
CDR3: CASTDKAYEQYF
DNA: TGTGCCAGCACCGACAAAGCCTACGAGCAGTACTTC

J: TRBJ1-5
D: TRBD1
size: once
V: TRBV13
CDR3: CASSLGQVSNQPQHF
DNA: TGTGCCAGCAGCTTGGGACAGGTTAGCAATCAGCCCCAGCATTTT

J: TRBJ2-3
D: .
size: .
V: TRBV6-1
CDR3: CASGGVSTDTQCF
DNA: TGTGCCAGCGGGGGCGTCTCCACAGATACGCAGTGTTTT

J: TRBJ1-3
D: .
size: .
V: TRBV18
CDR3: CASSPQGSGNTIYF
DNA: TGTGCCAGCTCACCCCAGGGCTCTGGAAACACCATATATTTT

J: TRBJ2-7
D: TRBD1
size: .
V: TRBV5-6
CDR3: CASSPGTGSSYEQYF
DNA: TGTGCCAGCAGCCCAGGGACAGGGTCCTCCTACGAGCAGTACTTC

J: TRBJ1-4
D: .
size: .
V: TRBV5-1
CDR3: CASSLGGAANEKLFF
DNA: TGCGCCAGCAGCTTGGGGGGCGCGGCTAATGAAAAACTGTTTTTT

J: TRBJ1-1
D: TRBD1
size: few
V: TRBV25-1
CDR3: CASSEPGQGTEAFF
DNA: TGTGCCAGCAGTGAGCCGGGACAGGGCACTGAAGCTTTCTTT

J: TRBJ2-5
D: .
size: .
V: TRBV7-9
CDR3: CASSLDLGLGETQYF
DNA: TGTGCCAGCAGCTTAGATCTCGGTTTGGGCGAGACCCAGTACTTC

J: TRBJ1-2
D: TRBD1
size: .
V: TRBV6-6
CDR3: CASSYSDRAGGYTF
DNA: TGTGCCAGCAGTTACTCGGACAGGGCCGGTGGCTACACCTTC

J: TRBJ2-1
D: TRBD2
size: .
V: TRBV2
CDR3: CASSPIALAGDIDEQFF
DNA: TGTGCCAGCAGTCCCATCGCCTTAGCGGGGGATATTGATGAGCAGTTCTTC

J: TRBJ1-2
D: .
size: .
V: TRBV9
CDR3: CASSADGLNYGYTF
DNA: TGTGCCAGCAGCGCCGACGGACTTAACTATGGCTACACCTTC

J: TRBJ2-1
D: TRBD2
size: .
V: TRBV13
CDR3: CASSLGRGEADNEQFF
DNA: TGTGCCAGCAGCTTAGGCCGGGGGGAGGCCGACAATGAGCAGTTCTTC

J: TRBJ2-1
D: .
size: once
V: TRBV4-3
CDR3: CASSQVSGYNEQFF
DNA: TGCGCCAGCAGCCAAGTGAGTGGCTACAATGAGCAGTTCTTC

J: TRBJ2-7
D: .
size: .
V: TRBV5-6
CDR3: CASSPGFSGYEQYF
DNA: TGTGCCAGCAGCCCAGGGTTTTCCGGCTACGAGCAGTACTTC

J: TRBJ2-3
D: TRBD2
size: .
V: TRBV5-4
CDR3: CASSLGDSGGDTQYF
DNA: TGTGCCAGCAGCTTGGGGGATAGCGGGGGGGATACGCAGTATTTT

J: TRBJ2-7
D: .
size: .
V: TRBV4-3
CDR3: CASSQELTDNSYEQYF
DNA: TGCGCCAGCAGCCAAGAGCTAACGGACAACTCCTACGAGCAGTACTTC

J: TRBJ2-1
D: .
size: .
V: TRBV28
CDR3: CASSEGDEQFF
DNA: TGTGCCAGCAGTGAGGGAGATGAGCAGTTCTTC

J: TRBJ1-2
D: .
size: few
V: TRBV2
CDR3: CASSERGGRDYGYTF
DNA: TGTGCCAGCAGTGAAAGGGGTGGTAGAGACTATGGCTACACCTTC

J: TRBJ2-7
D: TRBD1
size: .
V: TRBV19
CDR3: CASSVGFTDRGLFYEQYF
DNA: TGTGCCAGTAGTGTAGGGTTTACCGACAGGGGCCTTTTCTACGAGCAGTACTTC

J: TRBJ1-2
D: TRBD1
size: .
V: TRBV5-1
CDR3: CASSRGQGTF
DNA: TGCGCCAGCAGCAGGGGACAGGGAACCTTC

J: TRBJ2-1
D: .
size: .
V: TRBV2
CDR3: CASSRQVHSYNEQFF
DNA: TGTGCCAGCAGTCGACAGGTTCACTCCTACAATGAGCAGTTCTTC

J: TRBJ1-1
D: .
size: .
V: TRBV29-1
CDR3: CSVPHRDTEAFF
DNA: TGCAGCGTGCCCCACAGGGACACTGAAGCTTTCTTT

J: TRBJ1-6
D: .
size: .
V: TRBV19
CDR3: CASREGGWHNSPLHF
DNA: TGTGCCAGTAGGGAAGGGGGTTGGCATAATTCACCCCTCCACTTT

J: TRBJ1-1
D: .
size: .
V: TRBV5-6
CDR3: CASSSWTERTEAFF
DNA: TGTGCCAGCAGCTCTTGGACAGAGAGGACTGAAGCTTTCTTT

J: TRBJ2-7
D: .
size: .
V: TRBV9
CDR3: CASSGIAGSYEQYF
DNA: TGTGCCAGCAGCGGGATCGCGGGGAGCTACGAGCAGTACTTC

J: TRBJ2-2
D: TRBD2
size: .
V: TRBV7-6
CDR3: CASSLLIRGGRTGELFF
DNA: TGTGCCAGCAGCTTACTAATCCGGGGGGGGCGCACCGGGGAGCTGTTTTTT

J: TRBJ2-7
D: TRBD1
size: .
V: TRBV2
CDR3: CASLPGTGVNYEQYF
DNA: TGTGCCAGCCTCCCCGGGACAGGGGTCAACTACGAGCAGTACTTC

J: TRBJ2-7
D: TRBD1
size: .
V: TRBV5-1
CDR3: CASSEGPGQGNEQYF
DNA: TGCGCCAGCAGCGAGGGGCCGGGACAGGGAAACGAGCAGTACTTC

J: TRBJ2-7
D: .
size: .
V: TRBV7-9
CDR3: CASSFPGGYEQYF
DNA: TGTGCCAGCAGCTTTCCCGGCGGCTACGAGCAGTACTTC

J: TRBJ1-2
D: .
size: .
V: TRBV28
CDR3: CASSLGGRMLGYTF
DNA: TGTGCCAGCAGTTTAGGTGGCCGCATGCTGGGCTACACCTTC

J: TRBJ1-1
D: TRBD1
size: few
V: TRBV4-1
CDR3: CASSQGGGQGSVTEAFF
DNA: TGCGCCAGCAGCCAAGGTGGGGGACAGGGGTCGGTCACTGAAGCTTTCTTT

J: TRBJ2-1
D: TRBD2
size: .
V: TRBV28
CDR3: CASSLAVAGGNEQFF
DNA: TGTGCCAGCAGTTTGGCCGTAGCGGGAGGGAATGAGCAGTTCTTC

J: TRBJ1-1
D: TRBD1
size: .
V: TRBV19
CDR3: CASKSQGVTEAFF
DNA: TGTGCCAGTAAGAGTCAGGGGGTCACTGAAGCTTTCTTT

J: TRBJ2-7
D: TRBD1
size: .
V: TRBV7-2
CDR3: CASSLASGTGGHEQYF
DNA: TGTGCCAGCAGCTTAGCATCCGGGACAGGGGGCCACGAGCAGTACTTC